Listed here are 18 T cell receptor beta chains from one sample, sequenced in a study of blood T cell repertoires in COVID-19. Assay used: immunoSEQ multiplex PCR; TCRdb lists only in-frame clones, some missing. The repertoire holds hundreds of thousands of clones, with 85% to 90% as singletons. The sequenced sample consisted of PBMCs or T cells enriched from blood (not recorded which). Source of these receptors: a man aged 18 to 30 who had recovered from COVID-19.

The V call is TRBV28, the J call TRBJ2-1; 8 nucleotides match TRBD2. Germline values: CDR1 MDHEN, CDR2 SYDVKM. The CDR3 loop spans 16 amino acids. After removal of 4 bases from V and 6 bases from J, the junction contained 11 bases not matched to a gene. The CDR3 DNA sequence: TGTGCCAGCAGTTCCTCGGGAGCGGGGGAATCCAATGAGCAGTTCTTC. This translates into CASSSSGAGESNEQFF.

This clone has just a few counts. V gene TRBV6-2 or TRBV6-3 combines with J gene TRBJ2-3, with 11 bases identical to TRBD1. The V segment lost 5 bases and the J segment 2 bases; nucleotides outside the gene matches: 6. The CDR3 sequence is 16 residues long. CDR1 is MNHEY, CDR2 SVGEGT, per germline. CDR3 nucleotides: TGTGCCAGCAGTACCTGGGACAGGGGGTACACAGATACGCAGTATTTT. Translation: CASSTWDRGYTDTQYF.

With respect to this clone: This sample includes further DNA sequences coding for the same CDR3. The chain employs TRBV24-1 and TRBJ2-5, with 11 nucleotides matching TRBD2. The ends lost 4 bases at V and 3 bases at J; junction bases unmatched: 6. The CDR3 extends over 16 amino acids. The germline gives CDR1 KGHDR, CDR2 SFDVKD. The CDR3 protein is CATSDPGTSGKETQYF. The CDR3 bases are TGTGCCACCAGTGACCCAGGGACTAGCGGAAAAGAGACCCAGTACTTC.

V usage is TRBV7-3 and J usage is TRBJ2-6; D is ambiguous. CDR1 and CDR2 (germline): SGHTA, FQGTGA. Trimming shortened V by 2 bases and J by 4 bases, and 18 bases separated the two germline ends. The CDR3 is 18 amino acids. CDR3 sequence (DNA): TGTGCCAGCAGCTTAGGTGGGCCTGAGACATCGGGGGCCAACGTCCTGACTTTC. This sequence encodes CASSLGGPETSGANVLTF.

CDR3 residues: CASSLDSKEETQYF. CDR3 DNA sequence: TGTGCCAGCAGCCTAGACAGTAAGGAGGAGACCCAGTACTTC. The chain carries TRBV5-4 and TRBJ2-5; tentative D call: TRBD1 (5 bases). Germline CDR1 reads SGHNT; CDR2 reads YYREEE (reference sequence). The V end was cut by 4 bases, the J end by 5 bases, with 15 bases between. This CDR3 spans 14 amino acids.

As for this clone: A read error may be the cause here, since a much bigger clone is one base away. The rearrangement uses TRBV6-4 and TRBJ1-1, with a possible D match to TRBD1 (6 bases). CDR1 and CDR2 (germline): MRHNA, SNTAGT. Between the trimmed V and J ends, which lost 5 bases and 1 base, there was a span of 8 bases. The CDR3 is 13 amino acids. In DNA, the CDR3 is TGTGCCAGCAGTTGGACAGAGAACACTGAAGCTTTCTTT. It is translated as CASSWTENTEAFF.

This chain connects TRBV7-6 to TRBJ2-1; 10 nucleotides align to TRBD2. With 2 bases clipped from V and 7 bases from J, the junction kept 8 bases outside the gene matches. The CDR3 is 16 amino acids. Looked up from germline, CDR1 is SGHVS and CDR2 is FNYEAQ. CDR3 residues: CASSLPPGLASNEQFF. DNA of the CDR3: TGTGCCAGCAGCTTACCGCCGGGACTAGCGAGTAATGAGCAGTTCTTC.

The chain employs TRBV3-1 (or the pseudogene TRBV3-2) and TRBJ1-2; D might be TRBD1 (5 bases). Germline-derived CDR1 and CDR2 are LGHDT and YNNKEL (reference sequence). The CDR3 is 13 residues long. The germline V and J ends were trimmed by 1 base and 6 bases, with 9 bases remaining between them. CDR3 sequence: CASSQVQGDGYTF. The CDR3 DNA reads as TGTGCCAGCAGCCAAGTCCAGGGTGATGGCTACACCTTC.

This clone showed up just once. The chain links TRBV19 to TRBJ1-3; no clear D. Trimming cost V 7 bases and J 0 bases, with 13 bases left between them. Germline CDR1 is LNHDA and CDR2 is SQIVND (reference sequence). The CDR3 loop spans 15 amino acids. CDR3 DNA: TGTGCCAGTACCGCAGGTGTCAGCTCTGGAAACACCATATATTTT. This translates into CASTAGVSSGNTIYF. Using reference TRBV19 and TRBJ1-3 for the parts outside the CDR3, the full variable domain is DGGITQSPKYLFRKEGQNVTLSCEQNLNHDAMYWYRQDPGQGLRLIYYSQIVNDFQKGDIAEGYSVSREKKESFPLTVTSAQKNPTAFYLCASTAGVSSGNTIYFGEGSWLTVV.

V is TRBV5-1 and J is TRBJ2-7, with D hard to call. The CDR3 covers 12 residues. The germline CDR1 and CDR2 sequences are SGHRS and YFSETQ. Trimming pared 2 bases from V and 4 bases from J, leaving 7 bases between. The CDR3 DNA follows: TGCGCCAGCAGCTTATCCGGGTACGAGCAGTACTTC. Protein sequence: CASSLSGYEQYF. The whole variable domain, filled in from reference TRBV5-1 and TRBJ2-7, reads KAGVTQTPRYLIKTRGQQVTLSCSPISGHRSVSWYQQTPGQGLQFLFEYFSETQRNKGNFPGRFSGRQFSNSRSEMNVSTLELGDSALYLCASSLSGYEQYFGPGTRLTVT.

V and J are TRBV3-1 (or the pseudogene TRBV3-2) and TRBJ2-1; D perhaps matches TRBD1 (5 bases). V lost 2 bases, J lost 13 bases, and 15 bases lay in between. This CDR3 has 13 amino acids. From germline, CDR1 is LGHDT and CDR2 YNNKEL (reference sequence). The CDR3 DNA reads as TGTGCCAGCAGCCAACAGGGTTCGACCGCCCAGTTCTTC. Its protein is CASSQQGSTAQFF.

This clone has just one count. In DNA form, the CDR3 reads TGTGCCAGCAGACCTGACAGGGCTCAGAACACTGAAGCTTTCTTT. It translates to CASRPDRAQNTEAFF. The chain has TRBV6-5 and TRBJ1-1; TRBD1 agrees at 7 bases. Unmatched junction bases numbered 8, after V lost 6 bases and J lost 1 base. The CDR3 spans 15 residues. Germline CDR1 and CDR2: MNHEY and SVGAGI.

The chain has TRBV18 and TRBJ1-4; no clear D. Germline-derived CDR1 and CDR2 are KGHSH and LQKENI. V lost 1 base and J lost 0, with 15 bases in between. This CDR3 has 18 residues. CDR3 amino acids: CASSPRYYTVATNEKLFF. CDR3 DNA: TGTGCCAGCTCACCACGGTATTACACAGTTGCAACTAATGAAAAACTGTTTTTT.

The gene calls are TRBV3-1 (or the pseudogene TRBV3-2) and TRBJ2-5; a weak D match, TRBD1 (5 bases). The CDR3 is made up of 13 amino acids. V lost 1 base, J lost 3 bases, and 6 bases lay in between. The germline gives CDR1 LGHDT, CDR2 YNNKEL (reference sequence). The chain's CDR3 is CASSQVGEETQYF. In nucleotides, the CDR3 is TGTGCCAGCAGCCAAGTAGGGGAAGAGACCCAGTACTTC.

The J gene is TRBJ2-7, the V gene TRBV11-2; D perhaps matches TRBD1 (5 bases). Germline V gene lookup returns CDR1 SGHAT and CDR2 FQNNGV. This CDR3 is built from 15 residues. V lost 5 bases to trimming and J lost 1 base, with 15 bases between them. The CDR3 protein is CASSQFGAWSYEQYF. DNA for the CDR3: TGTGCCAGCAGCCAATTTGGGGCTTGGTCCTACGAGCAGTACTTC. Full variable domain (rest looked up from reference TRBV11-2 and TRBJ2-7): EAGVAQSPRYKIIEKRQSVAFWCNPISGHATLYWYQQILGQGPKLLIQFQNNGVVDDSQLPKDRFSAERLKGVDSTLKIQPAKLEDSAVYLCASSQFGAWSYEQYFGPGTRLTVT.

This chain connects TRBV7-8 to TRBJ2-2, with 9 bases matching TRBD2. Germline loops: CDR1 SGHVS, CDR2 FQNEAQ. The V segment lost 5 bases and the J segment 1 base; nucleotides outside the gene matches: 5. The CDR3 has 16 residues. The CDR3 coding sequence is TGTGCCAGCAGCCTCGGGACTAGCCAGAACACCGGGGAGCTGTTTTTT. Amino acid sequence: CASSLGTSQNTGELFF.

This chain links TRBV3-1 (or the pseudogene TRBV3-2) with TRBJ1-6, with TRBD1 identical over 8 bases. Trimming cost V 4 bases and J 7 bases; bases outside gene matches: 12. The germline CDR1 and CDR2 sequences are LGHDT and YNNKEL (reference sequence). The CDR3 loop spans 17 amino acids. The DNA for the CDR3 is TGTGCCAGCAGCCTGGTCCGGACAGGGAAAGTCAATTCACCCCTCCACTTT. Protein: CASSLVRTGKVNSPLHF.

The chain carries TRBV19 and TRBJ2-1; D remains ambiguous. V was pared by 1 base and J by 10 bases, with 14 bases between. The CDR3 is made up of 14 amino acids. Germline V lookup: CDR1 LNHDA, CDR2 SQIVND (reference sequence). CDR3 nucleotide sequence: TGTGCCAGTAGTATAGCTGGCATCCCGAAGGAGCAGTTCTTC. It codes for CASSIAGIPKEQFF.